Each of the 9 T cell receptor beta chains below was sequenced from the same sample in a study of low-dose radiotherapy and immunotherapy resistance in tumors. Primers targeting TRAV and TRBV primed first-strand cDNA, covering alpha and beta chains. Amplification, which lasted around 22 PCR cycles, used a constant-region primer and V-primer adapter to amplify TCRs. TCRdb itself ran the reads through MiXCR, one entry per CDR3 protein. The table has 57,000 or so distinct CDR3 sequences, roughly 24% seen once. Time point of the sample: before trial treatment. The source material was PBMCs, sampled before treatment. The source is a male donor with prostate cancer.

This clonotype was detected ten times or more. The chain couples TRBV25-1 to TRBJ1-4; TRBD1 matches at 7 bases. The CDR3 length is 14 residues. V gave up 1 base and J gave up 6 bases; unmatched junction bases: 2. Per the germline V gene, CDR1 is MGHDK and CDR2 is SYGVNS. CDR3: CASSESRGDEKLFF. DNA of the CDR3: TGTGCCAGCAGTGAATCCAGGGGGGATGAAAAACTGTTTTTT.

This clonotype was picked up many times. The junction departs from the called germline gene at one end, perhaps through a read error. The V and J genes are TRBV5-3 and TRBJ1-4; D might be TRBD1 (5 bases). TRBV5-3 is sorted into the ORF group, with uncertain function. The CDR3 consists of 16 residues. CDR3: CASSFLQEATNEKLFF. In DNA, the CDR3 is TGTGCCAGCAGCTTCTTACAGGAAGCAACTAATGAAAAACTGTTTTTT.

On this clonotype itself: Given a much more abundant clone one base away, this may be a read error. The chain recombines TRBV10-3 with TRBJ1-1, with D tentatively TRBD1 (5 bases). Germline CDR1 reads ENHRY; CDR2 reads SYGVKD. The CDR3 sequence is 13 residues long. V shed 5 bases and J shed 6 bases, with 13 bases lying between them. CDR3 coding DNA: TGTGCCATCAGTCGTGACCGGGGGGCTGAAGCTTTCTTT. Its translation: CAISRDRGAEAFF.

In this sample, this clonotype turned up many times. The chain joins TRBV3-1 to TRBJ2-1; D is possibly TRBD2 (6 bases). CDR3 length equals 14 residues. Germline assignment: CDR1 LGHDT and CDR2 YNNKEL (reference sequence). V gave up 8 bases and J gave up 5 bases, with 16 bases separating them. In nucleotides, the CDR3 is TGTGCCAGCTCCCATTCGGGACTCAACAATGAGCAGTTCTTC. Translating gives CASSHSGLNNEQFF.

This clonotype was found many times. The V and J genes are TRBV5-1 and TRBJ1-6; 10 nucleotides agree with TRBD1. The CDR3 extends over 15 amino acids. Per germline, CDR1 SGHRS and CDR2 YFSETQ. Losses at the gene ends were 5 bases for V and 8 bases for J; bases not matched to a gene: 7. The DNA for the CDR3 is TGCGCCAGCAGTTTGTTTGGACAGGGGGATTCACCCCTCCACTTT. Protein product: CASSLFGQGDSPLHF.

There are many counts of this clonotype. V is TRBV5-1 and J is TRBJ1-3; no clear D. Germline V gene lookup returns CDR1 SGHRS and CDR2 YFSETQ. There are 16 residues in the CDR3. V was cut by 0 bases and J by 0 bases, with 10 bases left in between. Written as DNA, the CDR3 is TGCGCCAGCAGCTTGGGAGGGAGTCGCTCTGGAAACACCATATATTTT. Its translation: CASSLGGSRSGNTIYF.

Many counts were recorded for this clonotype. The CDR3 DNA follows: TGCGCCAGCAGCTTGGGGGACAGGGTCGATGAGCAGTTCTTC. Translation gives CASSLGDRVDEQFF. The chain carries TRBV5-1 and TRBJ2-1, with 9 bases lining up with TRBD1. V shed 0 bases and J 8 bases; nucleotides not matched to a gene: 3. Germline-derived CDR1 and CDR2 are SGHRS and YFSETQ. The CDR3 sequence is 14 residues long.

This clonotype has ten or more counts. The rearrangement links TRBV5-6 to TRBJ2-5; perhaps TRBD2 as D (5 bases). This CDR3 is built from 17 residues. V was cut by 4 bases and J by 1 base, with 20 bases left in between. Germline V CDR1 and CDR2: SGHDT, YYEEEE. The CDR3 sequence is CASSRPRGNFGQETQYF. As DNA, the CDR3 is TGTGCCAGCAGCCGACCTCGGGGAAATTTCGGCCAAGAGACCCAGTACTTC.

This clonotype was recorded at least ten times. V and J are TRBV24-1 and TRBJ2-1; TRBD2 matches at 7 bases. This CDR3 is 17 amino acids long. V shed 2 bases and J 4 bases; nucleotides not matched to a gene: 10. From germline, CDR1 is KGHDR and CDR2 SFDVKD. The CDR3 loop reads CATSDSGTTEGYNEQFF. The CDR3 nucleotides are TGTGCCACCAGTGATTCCGGGACTACGGAGGGGTACAATGAGCAGTTCTTC.